A selection of T cell receptor beta chains follows, all from one sample in a study of blood T cell repertoires in COVID-19. Sequenced by immunoSEQ multiplex PCR; TCRdb stores in-frame clones only, minus some. The table shows hundreds of thousands of clones, with around 87% occurring only once. Material: PBMCs or T cells enriched from blood (not recorded which). The receptors derive from a man between 35 and 55 years old in a cohort exposed to, infected with or recovered from COVID-19 (not recorded which). The CDR3 runs from the conserved cysteine through the conserved F or W. A D gene is named only where the DNA matches it firmly. Expanded clones are given a class, and other clones once, few, many or no size at all.

V gene	J gene	D gene	clone size	CDR3 DNA	CDR3 protein
TRBV19	TRBJ1-5	TRBD1	.	TGTGCCAGTAGGGGTGGGACAGGAAGCAATCAGCCCCAGCATTTT	CASRGGTGSNQPQHF
TRBV11-2	TRBJ2-7	TRBD1	once	TGTGCCAGCAAGCGGGACAGGGGAATACTCGAGCAGTACTTC	CASKRDRGILEQYF
TRBV10-3	TRBJ1-1	.	.	TGTGCCATCAGTGAGCAGGGGTTGAACACTGAAGCTTTCTTT	CAISEQGLNTEAFF
TRBV27	TRBJ1-2	.	.	TGTGCCAGCAGTCCCCCAGGACAATATGGCTACACCTTC	CASSPPGQYGYTF
TRBV27	TRBJ2-7	TRBD2	.	TGTGCCAGCAGTTTAGGACTAGCGGGAGTCGGGGAGCAGTACTTC	CASSLGLAGVGEQYF
TRBV27	TRBJ2-7	TRBD2	.	TGTGCCAGCACCCCCCGGGGGGGCCTTGCGTCCTACGAGCAGTACTTC	CASTPRGGLASYEQYF
TRBV4-1	TRBJ2-5	.	few	TGCGCCAGCAGCCGCCAATTCACAACCGGGACATCGTACCAAGAGACCCAGTACTTC	CASSRQFTTGTSYQETQYF
TRBV9	TRBJ1-2	TRBD1	.	TGTGCCAGCAGGTCCGGGACAGGGATTGGGTATGGCTACACCTTC	CASRSGTGIGYGYTF
TRBV6-4	TRBJ1-2	TRBD1	.	TGTGCCAGCAGAGTAGGACAGGGGAACTATGGCTACACCTTC	CASRVGQGNYGYTF
TRBV15	TRBJ2-1	.	.	TGTGCCACCAGCAGAGGCTTAAACTCCGGGTCTGAGCAGTTCTTC	CATSRGLNSGSEQFF
TRBV5-1	TRBJ1-1	.	.	TGCGCCAGCAGCCACACGCCCCCGAACACTGAAGCTTTCTTT	CASSHTPPNTEAFF
TRBV11-2	TRBJ1-6	.	.	TGTGCCAGCAGCTTCCACAGGGCCTCCTATAATTCACCCCTCCACTTT	CASSFHRASYNSPLHF
TRBV29-1	TRBJ2-4	.	.	TGCAGCCACAGGGAAAGGGGCAAAAACATTCAGTACTTC	CSHRERGKNIQYF
TRBV7-9	TRBJ1-1	.	.	TGTGCCAGCAGGCAGGCGGGGGGCGGGAACACTGAAGCTTTCTTT	CASRQAGGGNTEAFF
TRBV11-2	TRBJ2-7	.	.	TGTGCCAGCAGCCTATCTGCCTCCTACGAGCAGTACTTC	CASSLSASYEQYF
TRBV21-1	TRBJ1-1	.	.	TGTGCCAGCAGCCCCACGGGTGAAGCTTTCTTT	CASSPTGEAFF
TRBV30	TRBJ1-1	.	.	TGTGCCTGGAGTCGGCAGGGTGGGGCTTTCTTT	CAWSRQGGAFF